This T cell receptor beta chain was identified during a study of control samples from healthy donors and cancer patients. In this sample, this clone turned up a few times. Produced via immunoSEQ multiplex PCR; TCRdb's table is partial and in-frame only. This sample has roughly 55,000 clones, with roughly 88% found just once. Germline CDR1 SGHVS, CDR2 FQNEAQ. This CDR3 spans 12 amino acids. The V end was cut by 5 bases, the J end by 5 bases, with 9 bases between. V and J are TRBV7-8 and TRBJ2-5; D is undetermined. This TCR derives from a man aged 50-60 years in good health. Sequenced input: blood. CDR3 nucleotide sequence: TGTGCCAGCAGCCTACCTTTGGAGACCCAGTACTTC. It translates to CASSLPLETQYF.